The clone carrying this TCR beta chain was observed a few times. What it recognizes is unknown. These data belong to a study of response to subunit inactivated influenza vaccine. Findings and limits, study-wide: Authors suggested each seasonal flu vaccination may recruit only limited numbers of new T cells.

In TCRdb, the RT-PCR reads were re-called with MiXCR into one record per CDR3 protein. Among 650,000 or so distinct CDR3 sequences listed, around 15% were seen once. CDR3 length equals 14 residues. Trimming stripped 6 bases from V and 6 bases from J, with 15 bases between. Germline loops: CDR1 MNHNS, CDR2 SASEGT. The material sequenced was PBMCs from blood, taken roughly 15 days before vaccination. The rearrangement links TRBV6-1 to TRBJ2-1, with D possibly matching TRBD2 (6 bases). The TCR comes from a man aged 50-59 years who received an inactivated influenza vaccine. CDR3 bases: TGTGCCAGCAGAGGTTACTGGGGGGTCAATGAGCAGTTCTTC. It encodes CASRGYWGVNEQFF.